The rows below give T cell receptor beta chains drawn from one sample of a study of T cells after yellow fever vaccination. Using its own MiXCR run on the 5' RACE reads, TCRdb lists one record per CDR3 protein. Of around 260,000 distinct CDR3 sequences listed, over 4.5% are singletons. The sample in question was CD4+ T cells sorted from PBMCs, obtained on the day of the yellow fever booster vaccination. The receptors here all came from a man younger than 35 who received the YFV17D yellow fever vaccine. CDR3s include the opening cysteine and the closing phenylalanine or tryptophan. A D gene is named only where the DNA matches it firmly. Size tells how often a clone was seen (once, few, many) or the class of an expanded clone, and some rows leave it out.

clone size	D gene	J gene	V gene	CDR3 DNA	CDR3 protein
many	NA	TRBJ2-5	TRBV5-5	TGTGCCAGCAGCTCCGCAGGTTTCCTTGAGACCCAGTACTTC	CASSSAGFLETQYF
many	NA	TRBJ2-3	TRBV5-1	TGCGCCAGCAGCGGAACAGGGCCAGATACGCAGTATTTT	CASSGTGPDTQYF
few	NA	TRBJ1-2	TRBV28	TGTGCCAGCAGTACGGGACGGGCTTTTTTCGGCTACACCTTC	CASSTGRAFFGYTF
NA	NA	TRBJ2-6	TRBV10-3	TGTGCCATCAGTGGGAAACTAGGGCGGTTCTCTGGGGCCAACGTCCTGACTTTC	CAISGKLGRFSGANVLTF
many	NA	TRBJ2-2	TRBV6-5	TGTGCCAGCAGGACCGGAGGGGGCACCGGGGAGCTGTTTTTT	CASRTGGGTGELFF
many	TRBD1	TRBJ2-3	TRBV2	TGTGCCAGCAAGCGGGGGACAGGGGGTGCAGATACGCAGTATTTT	CASKRGTGGADTQYF
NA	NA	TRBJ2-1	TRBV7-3	TGTGCCAGCAGCTTCTCCCTCAGGAGCGAGCAGTTCTTC	CASSFSLRSEQFF
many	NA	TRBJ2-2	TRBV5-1	TGCGCCAGCAGCTTCGGCGGCCTCGATAACACCGGGGAGCTGTTTTTT	CASSFGGLDNTGELFF
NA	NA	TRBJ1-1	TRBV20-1	TGCAGTGCTAGAGATCTCACTGAAGCTTTCTTT	CSARDLTEAFF
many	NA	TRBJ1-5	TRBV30	TGTGCCTGGAGTGCACAGGGCGATCAGCCCCAGCATTTT	CAWSAQGDQPQHF
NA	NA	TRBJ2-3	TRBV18	TGTGCCAGCTCACCGTCGACTAGCACAGATACGCAGTATTTT	CASSPSTSTDTQYF
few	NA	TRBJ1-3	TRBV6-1	TGTGCCAGCAGTGCCGGGAGAGCAGCCTCTGGAAACACCATATATTTT	CASSAGRAASGNTIYF
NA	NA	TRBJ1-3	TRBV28	TGTGCCAGCAACGGAGGAAACACCATATATTTT	CASNGGNTIYF
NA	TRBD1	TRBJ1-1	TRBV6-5	TGTGCCAGCAGGACAGGGATCCCTCCTGAAGCTTTCTTT	CASRTGIPPEAFF
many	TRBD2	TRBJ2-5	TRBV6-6	TGTGCCAGCAGTCCCTCCGGGGGGCAAGAGACCCAGTACTTC	CASSPSGGQETQYF
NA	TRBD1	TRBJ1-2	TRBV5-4	TGTGCCAGCAGCTTGGCCGAGGGACAGGGTCGGGGGTACTATGGCTACACCTTC	CASSLAEGQGRGYYGYTF
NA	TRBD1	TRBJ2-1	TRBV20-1	TGCAGTGCTCTCCCGGGACAGGCTGACAATGAGCAGTTCTTC	CSALPGQADNEQFF
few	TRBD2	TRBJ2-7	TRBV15	TGTGCCACCAGCACCGGGGGGGGCCCATCCTACGAGCAGTACTTC	CATSTGGGPSYEQYF
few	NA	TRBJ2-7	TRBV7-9	TGTGCCAGCAGCTTCGTGGGCCGGGAGCAGTACTTC	CASSFVGREQYF
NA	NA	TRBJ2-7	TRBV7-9	TGTGCCAGCACGCCAACAGAAGTTTTCTACGAGCAGTACTTC	CASTPTEVFYEQYF